The rows below give T cell receptor beta chains drawn from one sample of a study of blood T cell repertoires in COVID-19. Assay used: immunoSEQ multiplex PCR; TCRdb lists only in-frame clones, some missing. In the table there are about 180,000 clones, approximately 90% of which are singletons. Sequenced: peripheral blood. These receptors came from a woman aged 25 to 39 with acute or convalescent COVID-19. The CDR3 runs from the conserved cysteine through the conserved F or W. The D gene is left open where the match is weak. The listing skips clone size in some rows; elsewhere it reads once, few, many or a size class.

clone_size	d_call	v_call	j_call	cdr3_nt	cdr3_aa
.	TRBD1	TRBV5-4	TRBJ2-4	TGTGCCAGCAGCAGTTCCGGGACAGTTCACATTCAGTACTTC	CASSSSGTVHIQYF
.	TRBD2	TRBV7-8	TRBJ2-5	TGTGCCAGCAGCTTAGCCCTAGCGGCGGAGACCCAGTACTTC	CASSLALAAETQYF
.	.	TRBV7-2	TRBJ1-1	TGTGCCAGCAGCTTAATGCTACAGGGCACTGAAGCTTTCTTT	CASSLMLQGTEAFF
.	.	TRBV5-8	TRBJ2-3	TGTGCCAGCAGCTCGGCAAACGGGAGTCGACGAGATACGCAGTATTTT	CASSSANGSRRDTQYF
.	.	TRBV10-2	TRBJ2-7	TGCGCCAGCAGTGCGGGGGGCGGGACCTCCTACGAGCAGTACTTC	CASSAGGGTSYEQYF
.	.	TRBV14	TRBJ2-2	TGTGCCAGCCGTCGCCAGGCGAACACCGGGGAGCTGTTTTTT	CASRRQANTGELFF
.	.	TRBV19	TRBJ1-1	TGTGCCAGTAGATTGGACAGATGGAACACTGAAGCTTTCTTT	CASRLDRWNTEAFF
once	.	TRBV6-6	TRBJ1-1	TGTGCCAGCAGCCCCGGGGGAGGAGGGGACACTGAAGCTTTCTTT	CASSPGGGGDTEAFF
few	.	TRBV2	TRBJ2-1	TGTGCCAGCAGTGAACCCGGTCCCCTCTCCTACAATGAGCAGTTCTTC	CASSEPGPLSYNEQFF
.	.	TRBV5-5	TRBJ2-3	TGTGCCAGCAAGGAGGGCTCCAGGGTCACAGATACGCAGTATTTT	CASKEGSRVTDTQYF
once	.	TRBV28	TRBJ1-5	TGTGCCAGCATTGCAGGGAATCAGCCCCAGCATTTT	CASIAGNQPQHF
.	.	TRBV30	TRBJ2-5	TGTGCCTGGAGTACTTTCGGGGAGACCCAGTACTTC	CAWSTFGETQYF
few	.	TRBV7-2	TRBJ2-7	TGTGCCAGCAGCTTAGTAGCCAGGACTTACGAGCAGTACTTC	CASSLVARTYEQYF
many	.	TRBV2	TRBJ2-7	TGTGCCAGCGGTACAGGGACCTACGAGCAGTACTTC	CASGTGTYEQYF
.	.	TRBV9	TRBJ2-7	TGTGCCAGCAGCCCCCGACAGTTCTCCTACGAGCAGTACTTC	CASSPRQFSYEQYF
.	.	TRBV5-1	TRBJ1-2	TGCGCCAGCAGCTTGGCATTCGGGGATGGCTACACCTTC	CASSLAFGDGYTF
.	TRBD2	TRBV4-1	TRBJ2-7	TGCGCCAGCAGCCAAGGGGGTGGCGGGAGGGAAACCTACGAGCAGTACTTC	CASSQGGGGRETYEQYF
.	.	TRBV28	TRBJ1-1	TGTGCCAGCAGTTTATTAGATCGCACTGAAGCTTTCTTT	CASSLLDRTEAFF
.	.	TRBV21-1	TRBJ2-7	TGTGCCGAGGGGGAAAGCAAGTACTTC	CAEGESKYF
.	TRBD1	TRBV5-5	TRBJ2-6	TGTGCCAGCAGCTTGGTGACAGGGGGCGCGGGAGGGGCCAACGTCCTGACTTTC	CASSLVTGGAGGANVLTF
.	.	TRBV27	TRBJ1-6	TGTGCCAGCAGTCCCGGGAGAGACAGCTATCGATCACCCCTCCACTTT	CASSPGRDSYRSPLHF
.	TRBD2	TRBV5-1	TRBJ2-7	TGCGCCAGCAGCGTACTAGCGGGAGGGGTCGAGCAGTACTTC	CASSVLAGGVEQYF
.	.	TRBV21-1	TRBJ1-1	TGTGCCAGCATCCCTAAGGGGCCTGAAGCTTTCTTT	CASIPKGPEAFF
few	.	TRBV29-1	TRBJ1-3	TGCAGCGTTGTAGCCGGGACTGCTGGAAACACCATATATTTT	CSVVAGTAGNTIYF
.	TRBD1	TRBV9	TRBJ2-1	TGTGCCAGCAGCGTAGCTCATACAGGGGGCGGGTACAATGAGCAGTTCTTC	CASSVAHTGGGYNEQFF
.	.	TRBV10-1	TRBJ2-7	TGCGCCAGCAGTGATCAGGGCATCGGCTCCTACGAGCAGTACTTC	CASSDQGIGSYEQYF
.	.	TRBV5-6	TRBJ2-4	TGTGCCAGCGGGGCGGGATTGGTAGCCAAAAACATTCAGTACTTC	CASGAGLVAKNIQYF
.	.	TRBV9	TRBJ2-2	TGTGCCAGCAGCAAGCCCCGGGGGGAGCTGTTTTTT	CASSKPRGELFF
.	.	TRBV21-1	TRBJ2-7	TGTGCCAGCAGCAATTACCGGGTAGCGGGAAAACTCTTC	CASSNYRVAGKLF
once	.	TRBV10-3	TRBJ2-5	TGTGCCATCTCCGGAGGGGAGACCCAGTACTTC	CAISGGETQYF
once	.	TRBV7-9	TRBJ1-1	TGTGCCAGCAGCTTTCAAGCGAACACTGAAGCTTTCTTT	CASSFQANTEAFF
.	.	TRBV28	TRBJ2-7	TGTGCCAGCAGTTTCCCTCGGTACGAGCAGTACTTC	CASSFPRYEQYF
.	.	TRBV5-1	TRBJ2-6	TGCGCCAGCAGCTTGGTAGTGTCTGGGGCCAACGTCCTGACTTTC	CASSLVVSGANVLTF
.	.	TRBV6-5	TRBJ2-3	TGTGCCAGCACCCTCCAAGGGGCCTTCACAGATACGCAGTATTTT	CASTLQGAFTDTQYF
.	.	TRBV5-1	TRBJ2-7	TGCGCCAGCAGCCGGGACAACCCTTACGAGCAGTACTTC	CASSRDNPYEQYF
.	TRBD1	TRBV7-2	TRBJ1-4	TGTGCCAGCAGCTCCCTCGGGGACAGGGGTGAAAAACTGTTTTTT	CASSSLGDRGEKLFF